Reported below is one T cell receptor beta chain. The sample comes from a study of blood T cell repertoires in COVID-19. Study background: Some COVID-19 samples were acute and others convalescent; all came from the United States, Italy and Spain. T cells, B-cell-depleted T cells, or PBMCs provided the cDNA or gDNA that served as material.

Per the original data handling: Estimates of nucleated cell counts were drawn from the amplification of reference gene primers. Here immunoSEQ multiplex PCR was the method, and the copy in TCRdb shows in-frame clones only, minus some. D and trimming come from the DNA, and the V and J calls and clone size come from that table. The repertoire consists of 200,000 to 250,000 clones, with under 85% occurring once and the leading ten covering about 2%. The length of the CDR3 is 17 residues. Trimming took off 1 base at V and 0 bases at J, with 13 bases between the two ends. Germline CDR1 is SGHDT and CDR2 is YYEEEE.

The specimen sequenced was peripheral blood. The receptor comes from a man under 40 who had recovered from COVID-19. The chain carries TRBV5-6 and TRBJ2-2, with D possibly TRBD2 on 5 matching bases. The CDR3, as DNA: TGTGCCAGCAGCTTGTATCTCTGGACTGCGAACACCGGGGAGCTGTTTTTT. Its protein product is CASSLYLWTANTGELFF.